This T cell receptor beta chain is from a study of blood T cells in healthy people across ages. This clonotype was counted many times. Together with a sample-barcoded 5' primer, a J-beta primer mix was included in a second PCR lasting about 6 to 11 cycles. Each CDR3 protein gets one entry after TCRdb re-called the 5' RACE reads with MiXCR. Of about 730,000 distinct CDR3 sequences listed, roughly 43% were seen once; the top ten hold 20% to 25%. The CDR3 loop spans 15 amino acids. V trimming: 1 base; J trimming: 2 bases; junction bases outside the gene matches: 8. CDR1 is DFQATT, CDR2 SNEGSKA, per germline (reference sequence). Each sample had at least 7 million PBMCs isolated.

This clonotype was sampled from a woman aged 55-69 years in good health. This chain joins TRBV20-1 and TRBJ2-7; 7 positions agree with TRBD1. Sequencing used blood. CDR3 DNA: TGCAGTGCTAGAGTCTGGGACAGCCCTACCTACGAGCAGTACTTC. It codes for CSARVWDSPTYEQYF.